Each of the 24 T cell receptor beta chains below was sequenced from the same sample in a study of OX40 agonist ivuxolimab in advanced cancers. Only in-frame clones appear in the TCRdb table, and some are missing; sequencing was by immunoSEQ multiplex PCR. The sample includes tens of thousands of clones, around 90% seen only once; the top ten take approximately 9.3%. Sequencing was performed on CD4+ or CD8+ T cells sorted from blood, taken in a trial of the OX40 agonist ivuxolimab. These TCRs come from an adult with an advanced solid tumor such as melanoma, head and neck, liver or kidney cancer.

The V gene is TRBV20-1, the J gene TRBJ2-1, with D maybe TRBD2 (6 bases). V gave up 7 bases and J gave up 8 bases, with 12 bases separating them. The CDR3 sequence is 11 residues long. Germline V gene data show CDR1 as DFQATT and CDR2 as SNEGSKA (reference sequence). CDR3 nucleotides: TGCAGTGGCACGTGGGAGGATGAGCAGTTCTTC. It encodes CSGTWEDEQFF.

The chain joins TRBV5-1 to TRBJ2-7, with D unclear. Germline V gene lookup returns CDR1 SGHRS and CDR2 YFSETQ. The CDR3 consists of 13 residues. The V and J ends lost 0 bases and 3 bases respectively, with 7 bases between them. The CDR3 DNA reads TGCGCCAGCAGCTTGGGGGCACTCTACGAGCAGTACTTC. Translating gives CASSLGALYEQYF. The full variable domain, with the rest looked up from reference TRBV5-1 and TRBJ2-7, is KAGVTQTPRYLIKTRGQQVTLSCSPISGHRSVSWYQQTPGQGLQFLFEYFSETQRNKGNFPGRFSGRQFSNSRSEMNVSTLELGDSALYLCASSLGALYEQYFGPGTRLTVT.

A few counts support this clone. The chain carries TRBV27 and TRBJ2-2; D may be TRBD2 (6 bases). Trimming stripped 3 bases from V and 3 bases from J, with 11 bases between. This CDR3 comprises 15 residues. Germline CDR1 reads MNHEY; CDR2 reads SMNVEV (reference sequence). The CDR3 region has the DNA TGTGCCAGCAGTTTTACAGGACTATACACCGGGGAGCTGTTTTTT. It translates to CASSFTGLYTGELFF.

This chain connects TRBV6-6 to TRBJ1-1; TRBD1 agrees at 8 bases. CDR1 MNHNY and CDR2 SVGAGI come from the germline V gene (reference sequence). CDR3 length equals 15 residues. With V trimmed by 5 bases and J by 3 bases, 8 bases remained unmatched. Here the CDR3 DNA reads TGTGCCAGCAGTCCTCGGACAGGGATACACACTGAAGCTTTCTTT. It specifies CASSPRTGIHTEAFF.

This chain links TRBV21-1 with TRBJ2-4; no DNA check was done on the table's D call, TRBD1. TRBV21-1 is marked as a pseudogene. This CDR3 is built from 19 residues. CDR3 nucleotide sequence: TGTGCCAGCAGCCTCAGACAGGGGGCGAAATGGGCTGGCAAAAACATTCAGTACTTC. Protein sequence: CASSLRQGAKWAGKNIQYF.

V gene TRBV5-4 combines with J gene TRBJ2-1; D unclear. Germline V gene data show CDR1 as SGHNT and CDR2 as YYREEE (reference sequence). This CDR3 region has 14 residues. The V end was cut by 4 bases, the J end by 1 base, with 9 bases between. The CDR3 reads CASSPRGSYNEQFF. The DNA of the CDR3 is TGTGCCAGCAGCCCGAGAGGATCCTACAATGAGCAGTTCTTC.

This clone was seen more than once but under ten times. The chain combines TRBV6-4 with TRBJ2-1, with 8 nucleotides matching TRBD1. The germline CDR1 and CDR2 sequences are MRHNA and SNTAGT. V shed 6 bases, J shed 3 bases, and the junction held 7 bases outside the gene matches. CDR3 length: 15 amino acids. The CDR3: CASSPTGGDYNEQFF. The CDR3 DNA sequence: TGTGCCAGCAGCCCTACAGGGGGAGACTACAATGAGCAGTTCTTC.

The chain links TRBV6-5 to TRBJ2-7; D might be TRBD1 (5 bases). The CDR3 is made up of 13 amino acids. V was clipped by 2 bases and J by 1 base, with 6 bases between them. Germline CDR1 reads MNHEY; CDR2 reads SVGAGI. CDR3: CASSYPGSYEQYF. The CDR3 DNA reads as TGTGCCAGCAGTTACCCAGGGTCCTACGAGCAGTACTTC.

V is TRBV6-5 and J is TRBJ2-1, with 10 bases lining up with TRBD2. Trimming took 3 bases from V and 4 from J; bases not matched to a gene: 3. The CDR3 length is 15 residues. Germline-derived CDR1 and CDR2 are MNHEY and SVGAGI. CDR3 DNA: TGTGCCAGCAGTTATGGTAGCGGGGGGTACAATGAGCAGTTCTTC. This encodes CASSYGSGGYNEQFF.

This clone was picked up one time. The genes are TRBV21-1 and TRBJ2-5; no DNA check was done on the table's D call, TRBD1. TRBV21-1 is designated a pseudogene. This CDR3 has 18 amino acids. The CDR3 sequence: CASSKGTPGTTRGETQYF. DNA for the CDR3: TGTGCCAGCAGCAAAGGGACCCCCGGGACAACCCGAGGAGAGACCCAGTACTTC.

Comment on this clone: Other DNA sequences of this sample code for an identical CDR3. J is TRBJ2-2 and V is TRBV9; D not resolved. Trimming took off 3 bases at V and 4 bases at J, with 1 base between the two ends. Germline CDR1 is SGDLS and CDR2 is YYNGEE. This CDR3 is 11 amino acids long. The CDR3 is CASSATGELFF. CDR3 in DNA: TGTGCCAGCAGCGCCACCGGGGAGCTGTTTTTT.

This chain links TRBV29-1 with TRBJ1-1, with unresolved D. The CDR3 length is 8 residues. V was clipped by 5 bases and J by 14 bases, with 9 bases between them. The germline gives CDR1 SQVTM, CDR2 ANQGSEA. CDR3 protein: CSVPRGFF. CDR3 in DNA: TGCAGCGTTCCCAGAGGGTTCTTT.

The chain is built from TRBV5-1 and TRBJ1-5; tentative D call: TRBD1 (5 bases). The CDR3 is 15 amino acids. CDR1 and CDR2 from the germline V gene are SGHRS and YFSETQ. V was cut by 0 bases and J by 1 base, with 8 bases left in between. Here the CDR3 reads CASSLEGKSNQPQHF. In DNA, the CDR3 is TGCGCCAGCAGCTTGGAGGGGAAGAGCAATCAGCCCCAGCATTTT.

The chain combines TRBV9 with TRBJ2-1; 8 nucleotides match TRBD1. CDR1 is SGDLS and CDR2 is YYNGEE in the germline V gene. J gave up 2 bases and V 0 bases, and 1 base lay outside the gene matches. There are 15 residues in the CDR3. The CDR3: CASSVEQGAYNEQFF. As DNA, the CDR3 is TGTGCCAGCAGCGTAGAACAGGGGGCCTACAATGAGCAGTTCTTC.

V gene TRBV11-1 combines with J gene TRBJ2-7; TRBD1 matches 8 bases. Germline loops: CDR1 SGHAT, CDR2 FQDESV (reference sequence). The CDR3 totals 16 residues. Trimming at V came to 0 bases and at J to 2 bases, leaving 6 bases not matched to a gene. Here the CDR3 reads CASSLAGQGGTYEQYF. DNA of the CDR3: TGTGCCAGCAGCTTAGCAGGACAGGGAGGAACCTACGAGCAGTACTTC.

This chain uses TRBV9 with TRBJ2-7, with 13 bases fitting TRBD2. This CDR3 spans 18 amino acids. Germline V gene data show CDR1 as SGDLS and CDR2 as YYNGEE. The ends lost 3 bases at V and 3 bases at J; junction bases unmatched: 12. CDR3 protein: CASSGGLAGNRAGYEQYF. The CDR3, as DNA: TGTGCCAGCAGCGGGGGACTAGCGGGAAACCGGGCGGGCTACGAGCAGTACTTC.

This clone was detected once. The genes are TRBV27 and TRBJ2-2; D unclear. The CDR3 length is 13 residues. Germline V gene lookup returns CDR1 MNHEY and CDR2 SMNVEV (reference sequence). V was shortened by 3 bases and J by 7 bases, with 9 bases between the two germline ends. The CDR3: CASSFPGGGELFF. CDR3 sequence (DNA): TGTGCCAGCAGTTTCCCGGGTGGCGGGGAGCTGTTTTTT.

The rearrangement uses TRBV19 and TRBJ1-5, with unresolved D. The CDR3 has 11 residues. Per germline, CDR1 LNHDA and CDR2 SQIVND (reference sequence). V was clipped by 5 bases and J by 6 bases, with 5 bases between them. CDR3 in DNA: TGTGCCAGTAGTCTGGGTCAGCCCCAGCATTTT. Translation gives CASSLGQPQHF.

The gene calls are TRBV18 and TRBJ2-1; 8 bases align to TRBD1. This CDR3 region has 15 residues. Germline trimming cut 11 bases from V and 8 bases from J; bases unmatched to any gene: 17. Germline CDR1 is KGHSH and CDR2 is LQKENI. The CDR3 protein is CAGERSQGAVDEQFF. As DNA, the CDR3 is TGTGCCGGCGAAAGATCTCAGGGGGCCGTGGATGAGCAGTTCTTC.

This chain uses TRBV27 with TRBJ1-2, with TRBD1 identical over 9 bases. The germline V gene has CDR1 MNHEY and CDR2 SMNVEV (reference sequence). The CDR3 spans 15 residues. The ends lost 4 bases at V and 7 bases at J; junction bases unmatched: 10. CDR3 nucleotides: TGTGCCAGCAGTTACATTGCGGGACAGGGCGCTGGCTACACCTTC. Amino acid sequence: CASSYIAGQGAGYTF.

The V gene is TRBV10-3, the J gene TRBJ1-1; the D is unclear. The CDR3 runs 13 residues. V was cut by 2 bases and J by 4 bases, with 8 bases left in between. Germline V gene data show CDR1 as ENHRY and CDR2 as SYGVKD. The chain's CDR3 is CAISEPGGTEAFF. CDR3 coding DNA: TGTGCCATCAGTGAGCCGGGAGGCACTGAAGCTTTCTTT.

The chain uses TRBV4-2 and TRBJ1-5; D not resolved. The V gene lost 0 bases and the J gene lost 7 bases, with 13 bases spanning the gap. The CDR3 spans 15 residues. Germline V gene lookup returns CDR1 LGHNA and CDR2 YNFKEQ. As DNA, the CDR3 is TGTGCCAGCAGCCAAGATCTGGAGGGAGGGCAGCCCCAGCATTTT. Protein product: CASSQDLEGGQPQHF.

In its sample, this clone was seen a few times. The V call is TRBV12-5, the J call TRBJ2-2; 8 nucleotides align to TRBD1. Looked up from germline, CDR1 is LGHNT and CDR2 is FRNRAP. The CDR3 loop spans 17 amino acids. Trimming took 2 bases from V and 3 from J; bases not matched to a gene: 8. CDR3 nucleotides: TGTGCTAGTGGTTTGCCTGGACAGGGAGTGCACACCGGGGAGCTGTTTTTT. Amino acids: CASGLPGQGVHTGELFF.

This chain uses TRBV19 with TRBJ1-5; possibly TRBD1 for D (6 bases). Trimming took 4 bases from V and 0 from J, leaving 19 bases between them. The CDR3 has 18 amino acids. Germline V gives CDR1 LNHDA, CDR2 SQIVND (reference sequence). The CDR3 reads CASSTWGRTELSNQPQHF. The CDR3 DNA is TGTGCCAGTAGTACCTGGGGGCGGACGGAACTTAGCAATCAGCCCCAGCATTTT. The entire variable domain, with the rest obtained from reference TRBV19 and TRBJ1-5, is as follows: DGGITQSPKYLFRKEGQNVTLSCEQNLNHDAMYWYRQDPGQGLRLIYYSQIVNDFQKGDIAEGYSVSREKKESFPLTVTSAQKNPTAFYLCASSTWGRTELSNQPQHFGDGTRLSIL.